Below are 9 T cell receptor beta chains sequenced from a single sample in a study of CD8 T cells in Susac syndrome. RNA in amounts of roughly 0.5 to 1 ug was reverse transcribed with random hexamers. In TCRdb, the immunoSEQ multiplex PCR reads were re-called with MiXCR into one record per CDR3 protein. The sample lists 170,000 or so distinct CDR3 sequences, under 95% occurring once. Material: CD4+ T cells from PBMCs. Every receptor here comes from a human donor with multiple sclerosis.

This sequence joins TRBV5-1 and TRBJ2-5; D gene unclear. V lost 1 base, J lost 5 bases, and 12 bases lay in between. This CDR3 comprises 14 residues. From germline, CDR1 is SGHRS and CDR2 YFSETQ. CDR3 coding DNA: TGCGCCAGCAGCTTGAGACCCCTAGGGGAGACCCAGTACTTC. It yields the protein CASSLRPLGETQYF.

In its sample, this clonotype was seen a few times. The rearrangement links TRBV20-1 to TRBJ1-2; 7 nucleotides agree with TRBD1. CDR1 and CDR2 (germline): DFQATT, SNEGSKA (reference sequence). The ends lost 1 base at V and 6 bases at J; junction bases unmatched: 2. This CDR3 is built from 12 residues. The CDR3 loop reads CSARATGNGYTF. The CDR3 nucleotides are TGCAGTGCTAGAGCGACAGGGAATGGCTACACCTTC.

The V call is TRBV19, the J call TRBJ2-4; 8 bases align to TRBD1. Unmatched junction bases numbered 3, after V lost 5 bases and J lost 6 bases. Germline CDR1 and CDR2: LNHDA and SQIVND (reference sequence). The CDR3 sequence is 13 residues long. CDR3 sequence reads: CASSPGTGNIQYF. CDR3 sequence (DNA): TGTGCCAGTAGTCCCGGGACAGGAAACATTCAGTACTTC.

The CDR3 protein is CASSRRGTGIHEQFF. CDR3 sequence (DNA): TGTGCCAGCAGCCGCCGAGGGACAGGGATACATGAGCAGTTCTTC. The chain recombines TRBV5-6 with TRBJ2-1; 9 bases agree with TRBD1. The germline CDR1 and CDR2 sequences are SGHDT and YYEEEE. Trimming cost V 4 bases and J 8 bases; bases outside gene matches: 10. The CDR3 extends over 15 amino acids.

The gene calls are TRBV20-1 and TRBJ2-5; D gene unclear. CDR3 length: 13 residues. CDR1 and CDR2 from the germline V gene are DFQATT and SNEGSKA (reference sequence). Deletions cut 2 bases from V and 5 bases from J, with 12 bases between. The CDR3 is CSARLTDGETQYF. The DNA of the CDR3 is TGCAGTGCTAGACTGACGGACGGCGAGACCCAGTACTTC.

There are a few counts of this clonotype. V and J are TRBV19 and TRBJ2-3; D is undetermined. The V end lost 3 bases, the J end lost 4 bases, and 5 bases lay between the germline ends. The V gene's germline CDR1 is LNHDA and CDR2 SQIVND (reference sequence). The CDR3 is 12 amino acids. CDR3 bases: TGTGCCAGTAGTATTGAGGCAGATACGCAGTATTTT. Encoded protein: CASSIEADTQYF. Together with reference TRBV19 and TRBJ2-3, the CDR3 gives the full variable domain: DGGITQSPKYLFRKEGQNVTLSCEQNLNHDAMYWYRQDPGQGLRLIYYSQIVNDFQKGDIAEGYSVSREKKESFPLTVTSAQKNPTAFYLCASSIEADTQYFGPGTRLTVL.

The genes are TRBV6-5 and TRBJ1-1; a possible D gene is TRBD1 (6 bases). Germline assignment: CDR1 MNHEY and CDR2 SVGAGI. There are 13 residues in the CDR3. V lost 2 bases and J 11 bases, leaving 15 bases between the germline ends. The CDR3 coding sequence is TGTGCCAGCAGTTACACAGGGAACGGAAAGGCTTTCTTT. Its protein is CASSYTGNGKAFF.

The chain employs TRBV5-1 and TRBJ2-7; tentatively, D is TRBD1 (6 bases). CDR1 and CDR2 (germline): SGHRS, YFSETQ. This CDR3 contains 16 residues. V was trimmed by 0 bases and J by 2 bases, leaving 15 bases between them. CDR3 in amino acids: CASSLDLGATPYEQYF. The CDR3, as DNA: TGCGCCAGCAGCTTGGATTTGGGGGCCACTCCCTACGAGCAGTACTTC.

This chain links TRBV3-1 with TRBJ1-6; 10 bases are shared with TRBD1. There are 14 residues in the CDR3. The germline gives CDR1 LGHDT, CDR2 YNNKEL (reference sequence). V trimming: 4 bases; J trimming: 10 bases; junction bases outside the gene matches: 4. The CDR3 spells CASSLGTGESPLHF. The CDR3 bases are TGTGCCAGCAGCCTCGGGACAGGGGAATCACCCCTCCACTTT.